These T cell receptor beta chains were read from a single sample in a study of cytomegalovirus exposure and HLA in healthy donors. The assay was immunoSEQ multiplex PCR, and TCRdb's table has in-frame clones only and misses some. Of fewer than 150,000 clones in the sample, about 76% were seen once. The sequencing sample was made of PBMCs. These receptors were collected from a man aged 18 to 30 in good health and CMV-seronegative. Both conserved end residues are part of each CDR3. The D gene is left open where the match is weak. The size field is filled for only some rows; it gives once, few, many or a size class.

J	size	V	D	DNA	CDR3
TRBJ2-1	NA	TRBV7-2	NA	TGTGCCAGCAGCTTAGGGCTGTACTACAATGAGCAGTTCTTC	CASSLGLYYNEQFF
TRBJ2-3	few	TRBV9	TRBD2	TGTGCCAGCAGCCCGGATAAACATGGGACTAGTTTCGCTACAGATACGCAGTATTTT	CASSPDKHGTSFATDTQYF
TRBJ2-1	NA	TRBV5-6	NA	TGTGCCAGCAGCCCTGAGTGGGCATGGGGAGGGGGGACGAATGAGCAGTTCTTC	CASSPEWAWGGGTNEQFF
TRBJ2-1	NA	TRBV6-5	TRBD2	TGTGCCAGCAGTTATTCGAGCGGGAGGGCCTACAATGAGCAGTTCTTC	CASSYSSGRAYNEQFF
TRBJ2-7	NA	TRBV6-6	TRBD1	TGTGCCAGCAGTTACTCCCTCGGGACAGGGGAGTACGAGCAGTACTTC	CASSYSLGTGEYEQYF
TRBJ2-7	NA	TRBV6-5	NA	TGTGCCAGCAGTAGACATACGAGCTCCTACGAGCAGTACTTC	CASSRHTSSYEQYF
TRBJ1-1	NA	TRBV5-8	NA	TGTGCCAGCAGCTTGGAACCAGGGTTGAACACTGAAGCTTTCTTT	CASSLEPGLNTEAFF
TRBJ2-7	NA	TRBV9	TRBD1	TGTGCCAGCAGCACCGGGGCGCAGGGGGCATTCGAGCAGTACTTC	CASSTGAQGAFEQYF
TRBJ1-4	NA	TRBV11-2	TRBD1	TGTGCCAGCAGCAGGGGGCCTAATGAAAAACTGTTTTTT	CASSRGPNEKLFF
TRBJ1-5	NA	TRBV30	NA	TGTGCCTGGAGTTCCCAACCTACCGGGATACGGCCCCAGCATTTT	CAWSSQPTGIRPQHF
TRBJ2-5	NA	TRBV19	NA	TGTGCCAGTATTTATAAGGAGCAGCAACACGAGACCCAGTACTTC	CASIYKEQQHETQYF
TRBJ2-7	once	TRBV19	TRBD1	TGTGCCAGTAGCCAGACAGGGGGAGAGCAGTACTTC	CASSQTGGEQYF
TRBJ1-5	NA	TRBV7-2	TRBD1	TGTGCCAGCAGCTTAGCGTTGGGACAGCAGGGGCAGCCCCAGCATTTT	CASSLALGQQGQPQHF
TRBJ2-7	NA	TRBV7-8	NA	TGTGCCAGCAGCTTAGCGTCCGGCGGGTATCTGATCGAGCAGTACTTC	CASSLASGGYLIEQYF
TRBJ2-1	NA	TRBV27	TRBD2	TGTGCCAGCAGTTTACGAAGCGGGAGGGCCTACAATGAGCAGTTCTTC	CASSLRSGRAYNEQFF
TRBJ1-5	NA	TRBV15	NA	TGTGCCACCAGCGTAACCCCGCGGGCAAGGGGGAAAAATCAGCCCCAGCATTTT	CATSVTPRARGKNQPQHF
TRBJ1-5	NA	TRBV18	TRBD1	TGTGCCAGCTCTCTAGGGGGCGGACGCAATCAGCCCCAGCATTTT	CASSLGGGRNQPQHF
TRBJ2-7	NA	TRBV6-1	NA	TGTGCCAGCAGTGGGGGTGGAGGGCTAACCTACGAGCAGTACTTC	CASSGGGGLTYEQYF
TRBJ1-1	NA	TRBV2	NA	TGTGCCAGCAGTGGAGAGATGAACACTGAAGCTTTCTTT	CASSGEMNTEAFF
TRBJ1-1	NA	TRBV5-1	TRBD1	TGCGCCAGCAGCTTAGGGACAGGGGACACTGAAGCTTTCTTT	CASSLGTGDTEAFF
TRBJ2-7	NA	TRBV4-1	NA	TGCGCCAGCAGCCAAAATACGGACTACGAGCAGTACTTC	CASSQNTDYEQYF
TRBJ2-7	NA	TRBV7-9	NA	TGTGCCAGCAGCTTAGGTTCTCCTGACGAGCAGTACTTC	CASSLGSPDEQYF
TRBJ2-3	NA	TRBV2	NA	TGTGCCAGCAGTGAATGGCAGGCAGATACGCAGTATTTT	CASSEWQADTQYF
TRBJ1-1	few	TRBV19	NA	TGTGCCAGTAGAACGACAGCGATCACTGAAGCTTTCTTT	CASRTTAITEAFF
TRBJ1-2	NA	TRBV27	TRBD1	TGTGCCAGCAGTCCCCTCAACGACAGGGCAGTCTATGGCTACACCTTC	CASSPLNDRAVYGYTF
TRBJ2-2	NA	TRBV6-5	TRBD1	TGTGCCAGCAGTCCCCTGGGACAGCCGGGCGGGGAGCTGTTTTTT	CASSPLGQPGGELFF
TRBJ2-6	few	TRBV5-1	NA	TGCGCCAGCAGCCCCCGAGGTTCCGCTGGGGCCAACGTCCTGACTTTC	CASSPRGSAGANVLTF
TRBJ1-2	NA	TRBV9	NA	TGTGCCAGCAGAAGAGAGAGGGATGGCTACACCTTC	CASRRERDGYTF
TRBJ1-2	NA	TRBV5-1	TRBD1	TGCGCCAGCAGCTTTAGAGGGACAGGGAGCCTATATGGCTACACCTTC	CASSFRGTGSLYGYTF
TRBJ2-1	NA	TRBV6-1	TRBD2	TGTGCCAGCAGTGAATCCGGCGGGAGCTACAATGAGCAGTTCTTC	CASSESGGSYNEQFF
TRBJ2-7	few	TRBV2	TRBD2	TGTGCCAGCAGTGGAGTGGCGGGGGGGTCCTACGAGCAGTACTTC	CASSGVAGGSYEQYF
TRBJ1-1	NA	TRBV19	NA	TGTGCCAGTAGTATAGTCGGGGGGCAGGACACTGAAGCTTTCTTT	CASSIVGGQDTEAFF
TRBJ1-5	few	TRBV5-1	TRBD1	TGCGCCAGCAGCTTGGCAGGGACAGCTTATCAGCCCCAGCATTTT	CASSLAGTAYQPQHF
TRBJ2-3	NA	TRBV18	NA	TGTGCCAGCTCACCCCAGGGGAGTACAGTAACCACAGATACGCAGTATTTT	CASSPQGSTVTTDTQYF
TRBJ1-3	NA	TRBV19	NA	TGTGCCAGTAGTATGTTGTATCCTATAGGAAACACCATATATTTT	CASSMLYPIGNTIYF
TRBJ2-1	NA	TRBV5-8	TRBD1	TGTGCCAGCAGCTCCAGGGGGCGAGGGAATGAGCAGTTCTTC	CASSSRGRGNEQFF
TRBJ2-7	NA	TRBV7-9	NA	TGTGCCAGCAGCTTAGAGTACGGGGAGACGTCCTACGAGCAGTACTTC	CASSLEYGETSYEQYF
TRBJ1-5	few	TRBV6-5	NA	TGTGCCAGCAGTTACACAGCTAGCAATCAGCCCCAGCATTTT	CASSYTASNQPQHF
TRBJ2-7	NA	TRBV4-2	TRBD1	TGTGCCAGCAGCCAGGTCGGGACAGGGCTCTACGAGCAGTACTTC	CASSQVGTGLYEQYF
TRBJ1-5	NA	TRBV18	TRBD1	TGTGCCAGCTCGCGGACAGGGGGGAATCAGCCCCAGCATTTT	CASSRTGGNQPQHF
TRBJ1-2	few	TRBV5-4	NA	TGTGCCAGCAGCTCAACAGTTAACTATGGCTACACCTTC	CASSSTVNYGYTF
TRBJ2-7	NA	TRBV4-2	NA	TGTGCCAGCAGCCACGAGACAGAACAGACCTACGAGCAGTACTTC	CASSHETEQTYEQYF
TRBJ2-1	few	TRBV19	NA	TGTGCCAGTAGTATTGATTCGGCCCAGGGATACAATGAGCAGTTCTTC	CASSIDSAQGYNEQFF
TRBJ1-1	NA	TRBV7-3	NA	TGTGCCAGCAGCTTAATGGGGGGGGCAGCAGAAGCTTTCTTT	CASSLMGGAAEAFF
TRBJ2-3	NA	TRBV1	NA	TGCACCAGCAGCCAAGACGGAGGACTAGCGGCCATACAAACTAGCACAGATACGCAGTATTTT	CTSSQDGGLAAIQTSTDTQYF
TRBJ2-1	NA	TRBV27	TRBD2	TGTGCCAGCAGGCTGACTAGCGGGGGCATCGATGAGCAGTTCTTC	CASRLTSGGIDEQFF
TRBJ2-7	NA	TRBV2	NA	TGTGCCAGCAGCTACGCTAACGAGCAGTACTTC	CASSYANEQYF
TRBJ1-1	NA	TRBV6-6	NA	TGTGCCAGCAGTTACGGTCGGACAGATAACACTGAAGCTTTCTTT	CASSYGRTDNTEAFF
TRBJ2-7	NA	TRBV5-4	NA	TGTGCCAGCAGCTTGGGGGGACTGCACCTCTACGAGCAGTACTTC	CASSLGGLHLYEQYF
TRBJ1-2	NA	TRBV6-1	TRBD1	TGTGCCAGCTGGGGGACAGGGGGCAATGGCTACACCTTC	CASWGTGGNGYTF
TRBJ2-1	NA	TRBV6-5	TRBD1	TGTGCCAGCAGTTACGGACAGGGGTACAATGAGCAGTTCTTC	CASSYGQGYNEQFF